Below are 8 T cell receptor beta chains sequenced from a single sample in a study of T cells in Graves' hyperthyroidism and ophthalmopathy (dated by TCRdb to the late 2010s). Libraries came from multiplex PCR. TCRdb records Illumina HiSeq 2000 as the sequencer. The TCR beta CDR3 regions were amplified from RNA transcripts. The TCR CDR3 was subjected to a first round of RT-PCR using the HTBI primer set and the Qiagen OneStep RT-PCR kit. TCRdb trimmed the raw reads at Q25, called clones with MiXCR and kept productive beta chains. One record per CDR3 amino acid sequence lists the most common genes and DNA. The sample includes more than 500,000 distinct CDR3 sequences, with around 43% observed a single time. The ten largest make up around two fifths of the sample. Sequenced: peripheral blood or thyroid tissue (not recorded which). Every receptor here comes from an adult woman with Graves' disease, either hyperthyroidism or ophthalmopathy (not recorded which).

This rearrangement joins TRBV29-1 to TRBJ2-2; the D gene could be TRBD1 or TRBD2 (5 bases each). The CDR3 covers 14 residues. Germline CDR1 reads SQVTM; CDR2 reads ANQGSEA. The CDR3 coding sequence is TGCAGTGCGCCCGGGACCGCGAACACCGGGGAGCTGTTTTTT. Amino acids: CSAPGTANTGELFF.

The V and J genes are TRBV6-5 and TRBJ1-2, with D uncertain. Germline-derived CDR1 and CDR2 are MNHEY and SVGAGI. This CDR3 is 13 amino acids long. The V and J ends lost 0 bases and 7 bases respectively, with 9 bases between them. The CDR3 protein is CASSYSLGLGYTF. The DNA of the CDR3 is TGTGCCAGCAGTTACTCCCTCGGGCTTGGCTACACCTTC.

This clonotype was recorded a few times. The genes are TRBV18 and TRBJ1-2; D might be TRBD1 (5 bases). V was shortened by 3 bases and J by 4 bases, with 15 bases between the two germline ends. Germline loops: CDR1 KGHSH, CDR2 LQKENI. There are 15 residues in the CDR3. DNA of the CDR3: TGTGCCAGCTCACCCGGCCAGGGCGGCCTCTATGGCTACACCTTC. Protein product: CASSPGQGGLYGYTF.

The V and J genes are TRBV7-9 and TRBJ1-1; the D gene is possibly TRBD1 (5 bases). The CDR3 is made up of 15 amino acids. Germline values: CDR1 SEHNR, CDR2 FQNEAQ (reference sequence). V lost 5 bases to trimming and J lost 2 bases, with 15 bases between them. CDR3 residues: CASSQKVGANTEAFF. CDR3 coding DNA: TGTGCCAGCAGCCAAAAGGTCGGGGCAAACACTGAAGCTTTCTTT.

The chain carries TRBV24-1 and TRBJ2-5; 8 nucleotides align to TRBD1. Germline lookup yields CDR1 KGHDR and CDR2 SFDVKD. V lost 3 bases, J lost 5 bases, and 4 bases stayed unmatched. The CDR3 loop spans 14 amino acids. CDR3 protein: CATSDGGQVETQYF. DNA of the CDR3: TGTGCCACCAGTGATGGGGGACAGGTGGAGACCCAGTACTTC.

The rearrangement uses TRBV24-1 and TRBJ1-2, with a tentative D call TRBD1 (5 bases). The V end was cut by 2 bases, the J end by 4 bases, with 10 bases between. Germline V CDR1 and CDR2: KGHDR, SFDVKD. This CDR3 contains 14 residues. In DNA form, the CDR3 reads TGTGCCACCAGTGATTCCGGCAGGGCCTATGGCTACACCTTC. Translation: CATSDSGRAYGYTF.

This clonotype showed up many times. The chain employs TRBV12-3 or TRBV12-4 and TRBJ1-5; 7 bases are a match to TRBD1. Trimming at V came to 4 bases and at J to 3 bases, leaving 3 bases not matched to a gene. The length of the CDR3 is 14 residues. CDR3 DNA: TGTGCCAGCAGTTGGGGGACAGCCAATCAGCCCCAGCATTTT. It translates to CASSWGTANQPQHF.

V is TRBV5-1 and J is TRBJ1-2; D uncertain. Germline V gene lookup returns CDR1 SGHRS and CDR2 YFSETQ. CDR3 length equals 13 residues. V lost 9 bases and J lost 9, with 21 bases in between. The CDR3 sequence: CATRIGSPGSYTF. The CDR3 nucleotides are TGCGCCACACGGATCGGTAGTCCGGGGAGCTACACCTTC.